Sequencing of this TCR beta chain was carried out in a study of blood T cells in healthy people across ages. The CDR3 covers 15 residues. Germline CDR1 reads SGHTA; CDR2 reads FQGNSA. V dropped 1 base and J dropped 3; count of bases not matched to a gene: 3. Then a second PCR, running roughly 7 to 11 cycles, was carried out with a sample-barcoded 5' primer and a J-beta primer mix. The authors tagged each cDNA molecule using a template-switch adaptor with 12 random nucleotides. MiXCR was run by TCRdb on the 5' RACE reads, yielding one entry per CDR3 protein. The table has about 690,000 distinct CDR3 sequences, about 43% seen once. Per sample, extraction of total RNA gave at least 6 micrograms in every case.

Material for sequencing was blood. This TCR was recovered from a man at least 80 years old in good health. The chain employs TRBV7-2 and TRBJ2-3, with TRBD2 identical over 8 bases. The chain's CDR3 is CASSLVPSGTDTQYF. The CDR3 region has the DNA TGTGCCAGCAGCTTAGTGCCTAGCGGGACAGATACGCAGTATTTT.